One sample yielded the 19 T cell receptor beta chains listed below, sequenced in a study of T cell repertoires in cytomegalovirus infection. One entry per CDR3 protein, called by TCRdb with MiXCR from the reads. Among 300,000 or so distinct CDR3 sequences listed, 20% to 30% were seen once. Material for sequencing was PBMCs. The receptor source for this set is a human donor in good health (CMV status not recorded). Some clones in this sample may be carry-over from other donors' samples.

This clonotype came up many times. This chain joins TRBV12-3 or TRBV12-4 and TRBJ1-2; D not resolved. Trimming removed 1 base at V and 8 bases at J, with 14 bases between. There are 14 residues in the CDR3. The chain's CDR3 is CASSLGVGRAGYTF. DNA of the CDR3: TGTGCCAGCAGTTTAGGGGTCGGCCGGGCAGGCTACACCTTC.

The chain carries TRBV10-3 and TRBJ1-6; D is unclear. CDR3 size: 15 residues. The germline CDR1 and CDR2 sequences are ENHRY and SYGVKD. V was shortened by 6 bases and J by 6 bases, with 15 bases between the two germline ends. CDR3 sequence: CAIRQAGQINSPLHF. CDR3 in DNA: TGTGCCATCAGGCAGGCGGGCCAGATTAATTCACCCCTCCACTTT.

V is TRBV28 and J is TRBJ2-1, with D possibly matching TRBD2 (6 bases). CDR3 length: 16 amino acids. CDR1 and CDR2 (germline): MDHEN, SYDVKM. Trimming shortened V by 6 bases and J by 2 bases, and 17 bases separated the two germline ends. CDR3 sequence: CASSPSEGSPYNEQFF. CDR3 DNA sequence: TGTGCCAGCAGCCCATCGGAGGGCAGTCCCTACAATGAGCAGTTCTTC.

The J gene is TRBJ2-1, the V gene TRBV18, with 7 bases fitting TRBD1. Germline CDR1 KGHSH, CDR2 LQKENI. Trimming cost V 2 bases and J 3 bases; bases outside gene matches: 4. The CDR3 spans 15 residues. The CDR3 coding sequence is TGTGCCAGCTCACCAGGGGACAGCAACTACAATGAGCAGTTCTTC. The encoded protein is CASSPGDSNYNEQFF.

This clonotype has only a few counts. CDR3 residues: CASSVDRGRLQPQHF. CDR3 in DNA: TGTGCCAGCAGTGTGGACAGGGGGCGACTTCAGCCCCAGCATTTT. The genes are TRBV7-2 and TRBJ1-5, with 11 bases aligning to TRBD1. The ends lost 6 bases at V and 6 bases at J; junction bases unmatched: 7. The CDR3 extends over 15 amino acids. The germline V gene encodes CDR1 SGHTA and CDR2 FQGNSA.

This clonotype was seen many times. The chain combines TRBV7-2 with TRBJ2-5, with D possibly TRBD2 on 5 matching bases. The CDR3 sequence is 13 residues long. With 1 base removed from V and 2 bases from J, the gap between germline ends came to 5 bases. Germline V gene lookup returns CDR1 SGHTA and CDR2 FQGNSA. CDR3 protein: CASSLGEQETQYF. The CDR3 DNA reads TGTGCCAGCAGCTTAGGGGAGCAAGAGACCCAGTACTTC. The full variable domain, with the rest looked up from reference TRBV7-2 and TRBJ2-5, is GAGVSQSPSNKVTEKGKDVELRCDPISGHTALYWYRQSLGQGLEFLIYFQGNSAPDKSGLPSDRFSAERTGGSVSTLTIQRTQQEDSAVYLCASSLGEQETQYFGPGTRLLVL.

This clonotype was observed many times. The J gene is TRBJ1-1, the V gene TRBV7-2; no clear D gene. The germline gives CDR1 SGHTA, CDR2 FQGNSA. Trimming took 2 bases from V and 0 from J, leaving 13 bases between them. The CDR3 is 16 residues long. The CDR3 spells CASSLLRVPMNTEAFF. Written as DNA, the CDR3 is TGTGCCAGCAGCTTATTGAGGGTTCCTATGAACACTGAAGCTTTCTTT.

This rearrangement joins TRBV7-3 to TRBJ2-1, with 14 positions matching TRBD2. CDR3 size: 15 residues. The germline V gene encodes CDR1 SGHTA and CDR2 FQGTGA. V lost 1 base, J lost 9 bases, and 2 bases stayed unmatched. CDR3 coding DNA: TGTGCCAGCAGCTTAATCGGACTAGCGGGGGGTGAGCAGTTCTTC. It yields the protein CASSLIGLAGGEQFF.

This clonotype has just a few counts. CDR3 DNA sequence: TGTGCCAGCAGTACCCGGGGGGCAGATACGCAGTATTTT. Amino acids: CASSTRGADTQYF. The chain carries TRBV27 and TRBJ2-3; 7 nucleotides agree with TRBD2. J lost 4 bases, V lost 5 bases, and 3 bases had no gene match. Germline V gene lookup returns CDR1 MNHEY and CDR2 SMNVEV (reference sequence). The CDR3 has 13 residues.

The chain links TRBV7-2 to TRBJ1-1; no clear D gene. V lost 3 bases to trimming and J lost 4 bases, with 9 bases between them. The CDR3 runs to 13 residues. CDR1 and CDR2 (germline): SGHTA, FQGNSA. CDR3: CASSLVRLTEAFF. The DNA of the CDR3 is TGTGCCAGCAGCTTGGTCAGGCTCACTGAAGCTTTCTTT.

This clonotype was counted only a few times. The chain recombines TRBV15 with TRBJ1-6; TRBD1 matches 7 bases. From germline, CDR1 is LNHNV and CDR2 YYDKDF (reference sequence). V shed 5 bases and J 5 bases; nucleotides not matched to a gene: 6. The CDR3 totals 15 residues. This CDR3 is CATSLEGQHNSPLHF. The CDR3 nucleotides are TGTGCCACCAGCCTGGAGGGACAGCATAATTCACCCCTCCACTTT.

This sequence joins TRBV23-1 and TRBJ2-6; maybe TRBD1 (6 bases). TRBV23-1 is assigned to the ORF class and has an uncertain function. The CDR3 has 15 amino acids. Trimming took off 2 bases at V and 6 bases at J, with 11 bases between the two ends. CDR3 nucleotide sequence: TGCGCCAGCAGTCAAACAGGGTTTGAGGCCAACGTCCTGACTTTC. It encodes CASSQTGFEANVLTF.

V is TRBV4-1 and J is TRBJ1-1; 7 nucleotides align to TRBD1. CDR1 is MGHRA and CDR2 is YSYEKL in the germline V gene. This CDR3 has 14 residues. V lost 5 bases, J lost 5 bases, and 8 bases stayed unmatched. CDR3 nucleotide sequence: TGCGCCAGCAGCACCCTCGACAGGGAAACTGAAGCTTTCTTT. As protein: CASSTLDRETEAFF.

This clonotype turned up a few times. The gene calls are TRBV5-1 and TRBJ1-1; no firm D call. CDR1 is SGHRS and CDR2 is YFSETQ in the germline V gene. Trimming left V 5 bases short and J 0 bases short, with 8 bases between. CDR3 length: 13 residues. As DNA, the CDR3 is TGCGCCAGCAGGTGGGATCTGAACACTGAAGCTTTCTTT. Translating gives CASRWDLNTEAFF.

In this sample, this clonotype turned up many times. The rearrangement uses TRBV7-2 and TRBJ1-1; the match to TRBD1 covers 10 bases. Germline-derived CDR1 and CDR2 are SGHTA and FQGNSA. V shed 4 bases and J 4 bases; nucleotides not matched to a gene: 3. The CDR3 is made up of 14 amino acids. CDR3 protein: CASSSTGGGTEAFF. For the CDR3, the DNA is TGTGCCAGCAGCTCGACAGGGGGCGGCACTGAAGCTTTCTTT.

This clonotype was recorded a few times. The chain uses TRBV20-1 and TRBJ2-3; TRBD2 matches 11 bases. V lost 5 bases to trimming and J lost 2 bases; unmatched junction nucleotides: 6. The germline gives CDR1 DFQATT, CDR2 SNEGSKA (reference sequence). The CDR3 length is 15 residues. The CDR3 DNA follows: TGCAGTGCTCCCCTAGCGGGGGGAATCACAGATACGCAGTATTTT. It is translated as CSAPLAGGITDTQYF.

This clonotype showed up many times. V gene TRBV28 combines with J gene TRBJ1-2; TRBD1 is a possible D gene (5 bases). The CDR3 has 12 residues. Germline assignment: CDR1 MDHEN and CDR2 SYDVKM. Trimming took 3 bases from V and 8 from J, leaving 10 bases between them. The DNA for the CDR3 is TGTGCCAGCAGTTTCAGGGAATACGGCTACACCTTC. Its protein product is CASSFREYGYTF.

This clonotype was detected ten times or more. J is TRBJ1-1 and V is TRBV7-2; a weak D match, TRBD1 (6 bases). The V gene's germline CDR1 is SGHTA and CDR2 FQGNSA. CDR3 length: 13 amino acids. V was clipped by 2 bases and J by 7 bases, with 11 bases between them. The CDR3 spells CASSLFQGLEAFF. CDR3 DNA sequence: TGTGCCAGCAGCTTATTTCAGGGGCTTGAAGCTTTCTTT.

CDR3 in amino acids: CSASGVGGSDNEQFF. CDR3 sequence (DNA): TGCAGTGCTAGTGGGGTCGGAGGCTCGGACAATGAGCAGTTCTTC. The V and J genes are TRBV20-1 and TRBJ2-1; TRBD2 might be the D (5 bases). The CDR3 length is 15 residues. Germline CDR1 reads DFQATT; CDR2 reads SNEGSKA (reference sequence). Trimming shortened V by 3 bases and J by 5 bases, and 17 bases separated the two germline ends.